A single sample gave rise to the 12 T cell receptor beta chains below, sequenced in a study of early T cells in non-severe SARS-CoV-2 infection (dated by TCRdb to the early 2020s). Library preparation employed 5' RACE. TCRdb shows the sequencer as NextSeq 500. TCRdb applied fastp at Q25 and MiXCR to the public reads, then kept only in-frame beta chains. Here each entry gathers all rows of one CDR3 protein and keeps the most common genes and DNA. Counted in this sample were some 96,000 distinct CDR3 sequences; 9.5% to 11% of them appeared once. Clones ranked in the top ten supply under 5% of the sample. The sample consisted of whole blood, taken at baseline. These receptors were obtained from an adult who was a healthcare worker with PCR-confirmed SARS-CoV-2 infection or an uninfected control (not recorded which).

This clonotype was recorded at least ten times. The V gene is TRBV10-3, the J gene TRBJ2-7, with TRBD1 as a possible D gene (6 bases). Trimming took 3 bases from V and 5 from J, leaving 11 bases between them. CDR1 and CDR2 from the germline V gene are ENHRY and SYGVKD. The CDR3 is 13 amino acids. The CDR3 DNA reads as TGTGCCATCAGTGAATATCGGACAGACGAGCAGTACTTC. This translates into CAISEYRTDEQYF.

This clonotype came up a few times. The CDR3 loop reads CASSLVTGANYGYTF. CDR3 coding DNA: TGTGCCAGCAGCTTAGTGACAGGAGCTAACTATGGCTACACCTTC. J is TRBJ1-2 and V is TRBV7-2, with D maybe TRBD1 (6 bases). The CDR3 extends over 15 amino acids. CDR1 and CDR2 from the germline V gene are SGHTA and FQGNSA. V was trimmed by 1 base and J by 0 bases, leaving 9 bases between them.

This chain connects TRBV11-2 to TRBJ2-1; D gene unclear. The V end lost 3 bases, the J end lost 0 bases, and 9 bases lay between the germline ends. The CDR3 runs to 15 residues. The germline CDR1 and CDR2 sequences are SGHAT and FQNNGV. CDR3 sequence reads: CASSFGPSSYNEQFF. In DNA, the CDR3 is TGTGCCAGCAGCTTCGGCCCTAGCTCCTACAATGAGCAGTTCTTC.

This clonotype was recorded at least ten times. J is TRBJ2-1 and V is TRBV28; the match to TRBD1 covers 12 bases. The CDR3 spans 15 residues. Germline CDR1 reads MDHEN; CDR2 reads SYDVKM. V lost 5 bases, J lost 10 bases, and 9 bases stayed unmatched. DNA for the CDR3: TGTGCCAGCAGTAACACCGGGACAGGGGGCGGGGAGCAGTTCTTC. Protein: CASSNTGTGGGEQFF.

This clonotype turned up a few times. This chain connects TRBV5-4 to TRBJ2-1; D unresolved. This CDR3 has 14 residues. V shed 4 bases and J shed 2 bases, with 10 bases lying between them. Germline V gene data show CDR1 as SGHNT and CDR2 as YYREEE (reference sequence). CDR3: CASSQDSTYNEQFF. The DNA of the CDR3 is TGTGCCAGCAGCCAAGACTCTACCTACAATGAGCAGTTCTTC.

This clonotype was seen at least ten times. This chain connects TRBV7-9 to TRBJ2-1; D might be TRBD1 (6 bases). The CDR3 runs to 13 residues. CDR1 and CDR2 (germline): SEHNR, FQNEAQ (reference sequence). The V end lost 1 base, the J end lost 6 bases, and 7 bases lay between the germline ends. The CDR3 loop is CASSLGQVNEQFF. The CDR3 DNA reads TGTGCCAGCAGCTTAGGACAGGTCAATGAGCAGTTCTTC.

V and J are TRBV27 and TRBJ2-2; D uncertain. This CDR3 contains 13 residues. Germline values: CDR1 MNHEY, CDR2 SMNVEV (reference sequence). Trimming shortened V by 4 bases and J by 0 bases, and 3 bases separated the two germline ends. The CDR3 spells CASSSTNTGELFF. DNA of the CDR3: TGTGCCAGCAGTTCCACGAACACCGGGGAGCTGTTTTTT.

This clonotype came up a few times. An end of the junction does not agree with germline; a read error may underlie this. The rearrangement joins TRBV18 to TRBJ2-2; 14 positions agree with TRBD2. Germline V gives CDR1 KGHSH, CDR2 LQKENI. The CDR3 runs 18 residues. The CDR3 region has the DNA TGTACCAGCTCACCCATCGGACTAGCGGGAGGACGAGCCGGGGAGCTGTTTTTT. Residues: CTSSPIGLAGGRAGELFF.

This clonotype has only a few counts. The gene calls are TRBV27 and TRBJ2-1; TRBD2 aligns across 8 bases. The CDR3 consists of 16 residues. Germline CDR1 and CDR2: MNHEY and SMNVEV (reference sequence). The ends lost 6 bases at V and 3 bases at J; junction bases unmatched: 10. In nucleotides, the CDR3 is TGTGCCAGCAGGATCCGGGGGGGACACCTCTACAATGAGCAGTTCTTC. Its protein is CASRIRGGHLYNEQFF.

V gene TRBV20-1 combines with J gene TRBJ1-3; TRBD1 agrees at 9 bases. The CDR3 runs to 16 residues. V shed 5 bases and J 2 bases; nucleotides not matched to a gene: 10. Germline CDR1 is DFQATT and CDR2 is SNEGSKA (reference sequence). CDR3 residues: CSAWGGQGSTGNTIYF. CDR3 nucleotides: TGCAGTGCTTGGGGGGGACAGGGATCAACTGGAAACACCATATATTTT.

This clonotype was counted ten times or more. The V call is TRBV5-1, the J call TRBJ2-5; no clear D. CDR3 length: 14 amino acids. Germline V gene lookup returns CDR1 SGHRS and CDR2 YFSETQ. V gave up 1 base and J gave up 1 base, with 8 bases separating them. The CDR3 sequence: CASSLSRVQETQYF. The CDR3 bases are TGCGCCAGCAGCTTGTCCCGCGTCCAAGAGACCCAGTACTTC.

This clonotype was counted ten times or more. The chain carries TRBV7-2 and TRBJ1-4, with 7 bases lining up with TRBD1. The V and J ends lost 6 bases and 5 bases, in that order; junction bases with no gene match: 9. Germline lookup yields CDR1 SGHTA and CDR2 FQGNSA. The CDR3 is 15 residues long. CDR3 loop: CASRPTGAFNEKLFF. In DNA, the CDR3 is TGTGCCAGCAGACCCACAGGGGCCTTCAATGAAAAACTGTTTTTT.